This T cell receptor (beta chain) comes out of a study of T cell responses to AZD1222 COVID-19 vaccine. Study outcomes and limitations: As reported, nearly half of all spike-specific TCRs target variant regions that are unmutated.

V was trimmed by 4 bases and J by 1 base, leaving 13 bases between them. Germline V lookup: CDR1 SQVTM, CDR2 ANQGSEA. The CDR3 extends over 15 amino acids. This clone showed up just a few times. Its target is unknown. Libraries were prepared by immunoSEQ multiplex PCR; TCRdb keeps only in-frame clonotypes and omits some of them. The data hold roughly 140,000 clones, with around 91% observed a single time. This sequence joins TRBV29-1 and TRBJ2-2; tentative D call: TRBD2 (5 bases). This TCR was sampled from an adult who received the AZD1222 COVID-19 vaccine. The sequenced sample was peripheral blood, obtained 28 days after the second AZD1222 dose. In DNA form, the CDR3 reads TGCAGCGTTGGTCCCCCCAGCGGGAACACCGGGGAGCTGTTTTTT. Its translation is CSVGPPSGNTGELFF.